A single sample is the source of the 2 T cell receptor beta chains below, sequenced in a study of blood T cells in healthy people across ages (dated by TCRdb to 2014 to 2015). Library preparation was by 5' RACE. Instrument on record: Illumina HiSeq 2500. The second PCR ran for roughly 6 to 11 cycles and used a J-beta primer mix along with a sample-barcoded 5' primer. TCRdb cleaned the public reads at Q25 with fastp, built clones with MiXCR and kept in-frame beta chains. Here each entry gathers all rows of one CDR3 protein and keeps the most common genes and DNA. Recorded for this sample are about 1.8 million distinct CDR3 sequences; about 49% of them occurred a single time. The biggest ten clones account for roughly 2.1% of the sample. Specimen: blood. These receptors were collected from a woman between 35 and 50 years old in good health.

This clonotype appeared a few times. This chain connects TRBV20-1 to TRBJ1-2; TRBD1 matches at 12 bases. J was trimmed by 8 bases and V by 3 bases; bases with no gene match: 10. Germline V gene data show CDR1 as DFQATT and CDR2 as SNEGSKA (reference sequence). The CDR3 has 15 residues. Here the CDR3 reads CSASAGTGGDLGYTF. For the CDR3, the DNA is TGCAGTGCTAGTGCCGGGACAGGGGGCGATTTGGGCTACACCTTC.

This chain connects TRBV7-2 to TRBJ2-1; 7 bases agree with TRBD2. The CDR3 spans 14 residues. Trimming at V came to 1 base and at J to 9 bases, leaving 6 bases not matched to a gene. CDR1 and CDR2 from the germline V gene are SGHTA and FQGNSA. The CDR3 sequence is CASSLESRGSEQFF. The CDR3 DNA is TGTGCCAGCAGCTTAGAATCTCGCGGGAGTGAGCAGTTCTTC.